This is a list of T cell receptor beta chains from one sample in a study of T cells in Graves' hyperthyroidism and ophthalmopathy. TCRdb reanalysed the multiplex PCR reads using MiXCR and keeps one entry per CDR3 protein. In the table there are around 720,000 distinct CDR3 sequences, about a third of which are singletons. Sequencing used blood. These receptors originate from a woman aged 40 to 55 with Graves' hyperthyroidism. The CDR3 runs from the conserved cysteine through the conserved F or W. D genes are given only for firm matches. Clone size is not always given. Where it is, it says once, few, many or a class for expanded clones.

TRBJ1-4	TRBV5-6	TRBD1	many	CASSRGQGRREKLFF	TGTGCCAGCAGCAGAGGACAGGGTCGACGCGAAAAACTGTTTTTT
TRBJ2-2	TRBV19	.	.	CASEPGVTGELFF	TGTGCCAGTGAGCCGGGAGTCACCGGGGAGCTGTTTTTT
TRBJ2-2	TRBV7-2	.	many	CASSLDYNTGELFF	TGTGCCAGCAGCTTGGACTATAACACCGGGGAGCTGTTTTTT
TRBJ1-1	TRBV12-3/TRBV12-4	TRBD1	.	CASSWDSEAFF	TGTGCCAGCAGTTGGGACAGTGAAGCTTTCTTT
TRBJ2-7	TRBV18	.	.	CASSPPNTPEQYF	TGTGCCAGCTCACCACCGAACACTCCCGAGCAGTACTTC
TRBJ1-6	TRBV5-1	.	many	CASSLSPESPLHF	TGCGCCAGCAGCCTGTCTCCGGAATCACCCCTCCACTTT
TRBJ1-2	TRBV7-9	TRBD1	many	CASSSGRAGGAYGYTF	TGTGCCAGCAGCTCGGGTCGGGCAGGGGGCGCCTATGGCTACACCTTC
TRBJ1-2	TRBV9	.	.	CASSLRAGPEGGYTF	TGTGCCAGCAGCTTGCGGGCAGGGCCGGAGGGTGGCTACACCTTC
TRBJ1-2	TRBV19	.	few	CASTFGGGDGYTF	TGTGCCAGTACCTTCGGGGGGGGGGATGGCTACACCTTC
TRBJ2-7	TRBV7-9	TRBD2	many	CASSPGDGLAEEQYF	TGTGCCAGCAGCCCAGGCGACGGCCTAGCGGAAGAGCAGTACTTC
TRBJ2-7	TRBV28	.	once	CASSLWDSREQYF	TGTGCCAGCAGTTTATGGGACTCCAGGGAGCAGTACTTC
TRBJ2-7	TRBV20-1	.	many	CSARVRGYEQYF	TGCAGTGCTAGAGTAAGGGGCTACGAGCAGTACTTC
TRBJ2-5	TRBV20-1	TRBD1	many	CSRDREVETQYF	TGCAGTCGGGACAGGGAGGTTGAGACCCAGTACTTC
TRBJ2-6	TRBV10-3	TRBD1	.	CAMRQALGQDRTEAF	TGTGCCATGCGCCAAGCCCTGGGACAGGATAGGACTGAAGCTTTC
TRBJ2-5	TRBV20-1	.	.	CSARDLPQAPEETQYF	TGCAGTGCTAGAGATCTCCCGCAGGCCCCGGAGGAGACCCAGTACTTC
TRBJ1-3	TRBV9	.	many	CASSVGNTGNTIYF	TGTGCCAGCAGCGTAGGGAACACTGGAAACACCATATATTTT
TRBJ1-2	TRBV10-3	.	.	CAVGVVQRDYGYTF	TGTGCCGTCGGGGTGGTCCAAAGGGACTATGGCTACACCTTC
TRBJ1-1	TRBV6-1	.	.	CASSTPGGYTEAFF	TGTGCCAGCAGTACCCCGGGGGGGTACACTGAAGCTTTCTTT
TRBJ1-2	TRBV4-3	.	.	CASSQFKDRINYGYTF	TGCGCCAGCAGCCAATTCAAGGACAGAATTAACTATGGCTACACCTTC
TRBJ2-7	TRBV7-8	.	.	CASSSRQDNEQYF	TGTGCCAGCAGCTCGAGACAGGACAATGAGCAGTACTTC
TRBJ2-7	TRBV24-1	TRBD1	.	CASSLDRGPSSYEQYF	TGTGCCAGCAGCCTCGACAGGGGGCCGAGCTCCTACGAGCAGTACTTC
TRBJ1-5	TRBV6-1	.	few	CASSYGAWATSNQPQHF	TGTGCCAGCAGTTATGGGGCATGGGCCACGAGCAATCAGCCCCAGCATTTT
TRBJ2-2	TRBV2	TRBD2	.	CASTIAGDTGELFF	TGTGCCAGCACCATAGCGGGAGACACCGGGGAGCTGTTTTTT
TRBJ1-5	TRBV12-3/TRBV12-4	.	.	CASSERGPQHF	TGTGCCAGCAGCGAACGGGGGCCCCAGCATTTT
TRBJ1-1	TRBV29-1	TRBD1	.	CSVGPGGNTEAFF	TGCAGCGTTGGACCAGGGGGGAACACTGAAGCTTTCTTT
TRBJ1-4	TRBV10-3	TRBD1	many	CAISVGQGGEKLFF	TGTGCCATCAGTGTGGGACAGGGGGGTGAAAAACTGTTTTTT
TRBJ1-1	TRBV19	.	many	CASSKDSYTEAFF	TGTGCCAGTAGCAAAGACAGCTACACTGAAGCTTTCTTT
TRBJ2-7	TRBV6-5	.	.	CASGRAANYEQYF	TGTGCCTCCGGTCGGGCAGCGAACTACGAGCAGTACTTC
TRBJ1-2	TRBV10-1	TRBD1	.	CASSAVTGGGYTF	TGCGCCAGCAGTGCTGTGACAGGGGGTGGCTACACCTTC
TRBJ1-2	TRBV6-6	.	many	CASSYNRVGDNYGYTF	TGTGCCAGCAGTTACAACAGGGTGGGCGATAACTATGGCTACACCTTC
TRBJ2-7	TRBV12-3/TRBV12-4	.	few	CASSHRVGPYEQYF	TGTGCCAGCAGCCATCGAGTGGGCCCCTACGAGCAGTACTTC
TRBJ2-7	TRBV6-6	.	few	CASSYSTRGPVSEQYF	TGTGCCAGCAGTTACTCGACCAGGGGCCCTGTCTCCGAGCAGTACTTC
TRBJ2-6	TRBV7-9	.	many	CASSFATGANVLTF	TGTGCCAGCAGCTTTGCAACTGGGGCCAACGTCCTGACTTTC
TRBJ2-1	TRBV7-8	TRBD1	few	CASSPGQGSQGEQFF	TGTGCCAGCAGCCCGGGACAGGGCTCCCAGGGTGAGCAGTTCTTC
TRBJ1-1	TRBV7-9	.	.	CASSFRGRSTEAFF	TGTGCCAGCAGCTTCAGGGGCAGGAGCACTGAAGCTTTCTTT
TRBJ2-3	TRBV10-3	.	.	CAISGGSSSTDTQYF	TGTGCCATCAGTGGAGGAAGCAGTAGCACAGATACGCAGTATTTT
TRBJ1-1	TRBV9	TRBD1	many	CASSPEQGWGTEAFF	TGTGCCAGCAGCCCAGAACAGGGGTGGGGCACTGAAGCTTTCTTT
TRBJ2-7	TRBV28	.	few	CASSATHTREQYF	TGTGCCAGCAGTGCGACGCATACCCGCGAGCAGTACTTC
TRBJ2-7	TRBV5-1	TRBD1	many	CASSSPGQNYEQYF	TGCGCCAGCAGCTCGCCGGGACAGAATTACGAGCAGTACTTC
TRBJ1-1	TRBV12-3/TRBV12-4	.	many	CASSSRRGVAFF	TGTGCCAGCAGTTCTCGAAGGGGGGTCGCTTTCTTT
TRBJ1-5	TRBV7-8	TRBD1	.	CASMPRPGGLHQPQHF	TGTGCCAGCATGCCCAGACCAGGGGGCCTGCATCAGCCCCAGCATTTT
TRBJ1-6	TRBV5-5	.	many	CASSWDGGPLHF	TGTGCCAGCAGCTGGGACGGGGGACCCCTCCACTTT
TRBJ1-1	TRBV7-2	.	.	CASSLSGAEAFF	TGTGCCAGCAGTTTATCGGGGGCTGAAGCTTTCTTT
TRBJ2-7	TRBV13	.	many	CASSYATKQYF	TGTGCCAGCAGCTATGCCACGAAGCAGTACTTC
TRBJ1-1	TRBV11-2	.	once	CASSLRGESTEAFF	TGTGCCAGCAGCTTAAGAGGGGAGAGCACTGAAGCTTTCTTT
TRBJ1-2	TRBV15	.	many	CATSRVPPTAVFHYGYTF	TGTGCCACCAGCAGAGTACCCCCGACGGCAGTTTTTCACTATGGCTACACCTTC
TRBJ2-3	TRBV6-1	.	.	CASSEGDLAWDTQYF	TGTGCCAGCAGTGAAGGGGATCTAGCGTGGGATACGCAGTATTTT
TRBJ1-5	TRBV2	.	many	CASSEATSIGQPQHF	TGTGCCAGCAGTGAAGCGACGAGTATTGGGCAGCCCCAGCATTTT
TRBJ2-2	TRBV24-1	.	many	CATSPGAATGELFF	TGTGCCACCAGTCCAGGGGCCGCCACCGGGGAGCTGTTTTTT
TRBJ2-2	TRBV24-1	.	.	CATSDGPLTGELFF	TGTGCCACCAGTGATGGCCCTTTAACCGGGGAGCTGTTTTTT
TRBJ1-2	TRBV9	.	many	CASSVTTGLNYGYTF	TGTGCCAGCAGCGTAACTACAGGGCTTAACTATGGCTACACCTTC